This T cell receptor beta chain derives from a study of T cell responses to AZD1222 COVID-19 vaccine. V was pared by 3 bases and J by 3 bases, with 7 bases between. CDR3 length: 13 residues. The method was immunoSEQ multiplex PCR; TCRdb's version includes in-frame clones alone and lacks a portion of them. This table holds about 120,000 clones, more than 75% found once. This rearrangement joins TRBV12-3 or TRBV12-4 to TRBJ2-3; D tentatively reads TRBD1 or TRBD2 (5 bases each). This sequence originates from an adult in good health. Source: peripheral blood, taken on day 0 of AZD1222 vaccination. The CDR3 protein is CASSFEGTDTQYF. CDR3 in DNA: TGTGCCAGCAGTTTTGAGGGGACAGATACGCAGTATTTT.